What follows are 9 T cell receptor beta chains derived from one specimen sequenced in a study of T cell changes during pregnancy in multiple sclerosis. The protocol was immunoSEQ multiplex PCR, while the TCRdb copy is restricted to in-frame clones and leaves out a portion. This table has over 30,000 clones, 88% appearing once. The sample in question was CD4+ T cells from peripheral blood mononuclear cells, obtained before pregnancy. These receptors all come from a female donor with multiple sclerosis, enrolled in a pregnancy study.

The chain employs TRBV19 and TRBJ1-2; D possibly corresponds to TRBD1 (5 bases). CDR3 length equals 14 residues. V was pared by 4 bases and J by 4 bases, with 13 bases between. Germline V gene data show CDR1 as LNHDA and CDR2 as SQIVND (reference sequence). CDR3 bases: TGTGCCAGTAGTACTGAGAGACAGATCTATGGCTACACCTTC. This encodes CASSTERQIYGYTF.

The rearrangement uses TRBV6-6 and TRBJ1-2; 10 nucleotides agree with TRBD1. CDR1 is MNHNY and CDR2 is SVGAGI in the germline V gene (reference sequence). The V gene end was trimmed by 5 bases and the J gene end by 5 bases; junction bases not matched to a gene: 8. CDR3 length equals 15 residues. The CDR3 region has the DNA TGTGCCAGCAGTAAAGGGGACAGGGGAAGTTATGGCTACACCTTC. Translating gives CASSKGDRGSYGYTF.

As for this clone: This sample also contains other DNA sequences that code for the same CDR3. This chain connects TRBV30 to TRBJ2-5; perhaps TRBD1 as D (5 bases). V dropped 0 bases and J dropped 4 bases, with 6 bases sitting between them. The germline gives CDR1 GTSNPN, CDR2 SVGIG (reference sequence). The CDR3 covers 12 residues. The CDR3 here is CAWSVQGETQYF. CDR3 DNA: TGTGCCTGGAGTGTGCAGGGAGAGACCCAGTACTTC.

This clone was recorded only once. The rearrangement links TRBV9 to TRBJ1-1, with 10 bases that match TRBD1. The V gene end was trimmed by 4 bases and the J gene end by 4 bases; junction bases not matched to a gene: 7. CDR3 length: 15 residues. CDR1 is SGDLS, CDR2 YYNGEE, per germline. The CDR3 region has the DNA TGTGCCAGCAGCCCCTGGACAGGGGGATTCACTGAAGCTTTCTTT. As protein: CASSPWTGGFTEAFF.

The gene calls are TRBV7-9 and TRBJ1-2; TRBD1 agrees at 7 bases. This CDR3 contains 15 residues. V shed 0 bases and J 2 bases; nucleotides not matched to a gene: 3. The germline gives CDR1 SEHNR, CDR2 FQNEAQ (reference sequence). As DNA, the CDR3 is TGTGCCAGCAGCTTAGCCTCAGGGGGAAACTATGGCTACACCTTC. Translating it yields CASSLASGGNYGYTF.

This chain links TRBV4-1 with TRBJ2-6; 7 bases fit TRBD1. With V trimmed by 1 base and J by 0 bases, 15 bases remained unmatched. Germline lookup yields CDR1 MGHRA and CDR2 YSYEKL. This CDR3 region has 21 residues. The CDR3 sequence: CASSQADPGTVTSSGANVLTF. Here the CDR3 DNA reads TGCGCCAGCAGCCAAGCCGACCCCGGGACAGTAACCAGCTCTGGGGCCAACGTCCTGACTTTC.

V gene TRBV7-9 combines with J gene TRBJ2-7; 7 bases are shared with TRBD1. J gave up 2 bases and V 1 base, and 11 bases lay outside the gene matches. Per the germline V gene, CDR1 is SEHNR and CDR2 is FQNEAQ (reference sequence). The CDR3 spans 17 residues. CDR3 nucleotide sequence: TGTGCCAGCAGCTTAGGACAGGGCCGTTCCGGAGCCTACGAGCAGTACTTC. This codes for CASSLGQGRSGAYEQYF.

J is TRBJ2-7 and V is TRBV12-2; TRBD1 reflects the table's D call only, with no check against the DNA. TRBV12-2 is a known pseudogene. The CDR3 is 11 residues long. This CDR3 is CASRVHYEQYF. The CDR3 DNA follows: TGTGCAAGTCGCGTACACTACGAGCAGTACTTC.

DNA for the CDR3: TGTGCCAGCAGGTCAGGGGTCGGAGAGACCCAGTACTTC. Its translation is CASRSGVGETQYF. This chain joins TRBV6-6 and TRBJ2-5, with a possible D match to TRBD1 (6 bases). V dropped 6 bases and J dropped 4 bases, with 12 bases sitting between them. CDR1 and CDR2 from the germline V gene are MNHNY and SVGAGI (reference sequence). The CDR3 contains 13 residues.